Given below is one TCR beta chain in context. In this sample, this clone turned up many times. Which antigen it targets is not known. No per-base quality is available; no much larger clone lies one base away. These data originate in a study of metastatic and nonmetastatic thyroid tumors (dated by TCRdb to 2018 to 2020). Concerning the study at large: Repertoires from peripheral blood and from tumor or nodule tissue samples of malignant and benign thyroid patients were compared.

None of the patients had been given any treatment before thyroid surgery. Using T-cell receptor beta sequencing, the study looked back at clinical samples from patients collected from about 2011 to 2019. Findings and caveats that apply to the study as a whole: In both blood and tumor samples, malignant tumors were reported to have significantly higher TCR beta diversity than benign nodules.

The library was obtained by PCR. TCRdb shows the sequencer as Illumina HiSeq 4000. High-throughput sequencing was used to profile the TCR beta-chain CDR3 region of each patient. The source study handled its data this way. A classifier to discriminate distant-metastatic papillary thyroid cancer patients was built from CDR3 differences across clinicopathological groups. The Shannon index was used to measure repertoire diversity, and the Morisita-Horn index was used to measure how similar tumor and blood repertoires were. TCRdb itself trimmed the public reads at Q25 with fastp, ran MiXCR and retained productive beta chains. The V and J calls shown here were made by TCRdb, not taken from the authors' results. A total of about 16,000 clones appear in this sample, roughly 25% of them only once. The ten largest clones take up approximately 11% of the sample. Clipping removes 6 bases from V and 4 bases from J, with 3 as the unmatched junction base count. The CDR3 contains 13 residues, cysteine and phenylalanine counted. The retained sequence is limited to the CDR3, 39 bases, with the frame set at the first base.

The sequence was obtained from a male donor with papillary thyroid cancer or a benign thyroid nodule (not recorded which). Some clones in this sample may be carry-over from other donors' samples. Sequencing was carried out using blood. The chain links TRBV12-3 or TRBV12-4 with TRBJ2-5; 9 central nucleotides agree with TRBD2. The sequence in DNA is TGTGCCAGCAGACTAGCGGGTGTAGAGACCCAGTACTTC. It is translated as CASRLAGVETQYF.